A single sample is the source of the 13 T cell receptor beta chains below, sequenced in a study of blood T cells in healthy people across ages (dated by TCRdb to between 2014 and 2017). The receptor library was made with 5' RACE. TCRdb lists the instrument as Illumina HiSeq 2500. A second PCR of about 7 to 12 cycles was run with a J-beta primer mix and a sample-barcoded 5' primer. TCRdb trimmed the raw reads at Q25, called clones with MiXCR and kept productive beta chains. Every CDR3 protein is listed once, alongside the most common genes and DNA of its rows. For this sample there are 1.5 million to 1.9 million distinct CDR3 sequences; roughly two fifths appear just once. Around 4% of the sample is taken by the ten largest. The sequenced material came from blood. These receptor sequences come from a woman aged 18-29 years in good health.

This rearrangement joins TRBV6-2 or TRBV6-3 to TRBJ1-2, with TRBD1 as a possible D gene (5 bases). The CDR3 sequence is 14 residues long. Germline assignment: CDR1 MNHEY and CDR2 SVGEGT. The V gene lost 7 bases and the J gene lost 0 bases, with 12 bases spanning the gap. In nucleotides, the CDR3 is TGTGCCAGCACCAGACAGATTTCTAACTATGGCTACACCTTC. It encodes CASTRQISNYGYTF.

In its sample, this clonotype was seen a few times. V gene TRBV12-3 or TRBV12-4 combines with J gene TRBJ2-1; TRBD1 matches at 8 bases. This CDR3 has 15 residues. J gave up 0 bases and V 7 bases, and 5 bases lay outside the gene matches. CDR3 sequence reads: CASTRDRSSYNEQFF. The CDR3 coding sequence is TGTGCCAGCACTCGGGACAGGAGCTCCTACAATGAGCAGTTCTTC.

As concerns this clonotype: Germline is not matched at one junction end, which may reflect a read error. The chain joins TRBV2 to TRBJ1-2; unclear D gene. The CDR3 covers 13 residues. Germline V gives CDR1 SNHLY, CDR2 FYNNEI. CDR3 sequence reads: CASRVESNYGCTF. The CDR3 DNA reads as TGTGCCAGCAGGGTCGAGAGTAACTATGGCTGCACCTTC. The complete variable domain, with remaining parts taken from reference TRBV2 and TRBJ1-2, reads EPEVTQTPSHQVTQMGQEVILRCVPISNHLYFYWYRQILGQKVEFLVSFYNNEISEKSEIFDDQFSVERPDGSNFTLKIRSTKLEDSAMYFCASRVESNYGCTFGSGTRLTVV.

This clonotype was observed a single time. The J gene is TRBJ2-4, the V gene TRBV5-1; TRBD1 matches 7 bases. Per germline, CDR1 SGHRS and CDR2 YFSETQ. This CDR3 is built from 20 residues. The V gene end was trimmed by 4 bases and the J gene end by 0 bases; junction bases not matched to a gene: 19. The CDR3 spells CASSRTGVSAPDLAKNIQYF. CDR3 coding DNA: TGCGCCAGCAGCCGAACAGGGGTCTCTGCCCCCGATTTAGCCAAAAACATTCAGTACTTC.

This clonotype was detected only a few times. This sequence joins TRBV9 and TRBJ1-1; no clear D gene. The germline gives CDR1 SGDLS, CDR2 YYNGEE. With 0 bases removed from V and 6 bases from J, the gap between germline ends came to 9 bases. There are 13 residues in the CDR3. The CDR3 DNA sequence: TGTGCCAGCAGCGTAGGTGGGGATGCTGAAGCTTTCTTT. Amino acids: CASSVGGDAEAFF.

This clonotype was detected a few times. The V and J genes are TRBV6-6 and TRBJ1-2; 7 bases line up with TRBD1. Germline loops: CDR1 MNHNY, CDR2 SVGAGI (reference sequence). The trim removed 2 bases at V and 1 base at J, leaving 1 base unmatched. The CDR3 loop spans 14 amino acids. CDR3 coding DNA: TGTGCCAGCAGTTACGGGACAGATAACTATGGCTACACCTTC. This codes for CASSYGTDNYGYTF.

The V and J genes are TRBV12-3 or TRBV12-4 and TRBJ2-7, with 7 bases matching TRBD1. The tail of the sequence fits TRBJ2-5 better, so the J call may be wrong. The CDR3 is 14 amino acids. In DNA, the CDR3 is TGTGCCAGCAGACGTACAGGACAGGTGGAGACCCAGTACTTC. As protein: CASRRTGQVETQYF.

The V call is TRBV11-2, the J call TRBJ2-5; 10 bases are a match to TRBD2. The CDR3 sequence is 15 residues long. Unmatched junction bases numbered 8, after V lost 5 bases and J lost 5 bases. Germline V gene sequence: CDR1 SGHAT, CDR2 FQNNGV. CDR3 sequence reads: CASSPSGGGGETQYF. The CDR3 nucleotides read TGTGCCAGCAGCCCTAGCGGGGGAGGTGGGGAGACCCAGTACTTC. Full variable domain (remainder filled in from reference TRBV11-2 and TRBJ2-5): EAGVAQSPRYKIIEKRQSVAFWCNPISGHATLYWYQQILGQGPKLLIQFQNNGVVDDSQLPKDRFSAERLKGVDSTLKIQPAKLEDSAVYLCASSPSGGGGETQYFGPGTRLLVL.

This clonotype was found many times. In DNA, the CDR3 is TGCAGCGTTGCTGGCAGGGCCTACAATGAGCAGTTCTTC. As protein: CSVAGRAYNEQFF. The chain recombines TRBV29-1 with TRBJ2-1; maybe TRBD1 (5 bases). Between the trimmed V and J ends, which lost 4 bases and 2 bases, there was a span of 9 bases. Per the germline V gene, CDR1 is SQVTM and CDR2 is ANQGSEA. The CDR3 consists of 13 residues.

This clonotype was seen a few times. The J gene is TRBJ2-3, the V gene TRBV6-5; a possible D gene is TRBD1 (6 bases). This CDR3 is built from 13 residues. Trimming took off 5 bases at V and 9 bases at J, with 15 bases between the two ends. CDR1 is MNHEY, CDR2 SVGAGI, per germline. CDR3 nucleotides: TGTGCCAGCAGTGTATACAGTAGGGGGACGCAGTATTTT. It is translated as CASSVYSRGTQYF.

About this clonotype: The junction and the germline gene differ at one end; a read error may be behind it. V usage is TRBV9 and J usage is TRBJ1-2; 9 bases align to TRBD1. This CDR3 region has 15 residues. Germline V CDR1 and CDR2: SGDLS, YYNGEE. CDR3 residues: CVSSAPQGAVYGYTF. CDR3 bases: TGTGTCAGCAGCGCTCCACAGGGGGCTGTCTATGGCTACACCTTC. The full variable domain, its missing parts supplied by reference TRBV9 and TRBJ1-2, is DSGVTQTPKHLITATGQRVTLRCSPRSGDLSVYWYQQSLDQGLQFLIQYYNGEERAKGNILERFSAQQFPDLHSELNLSSLELGDSALYFCVSSAPQGAVYGYTFGSGTRLTVV.

The J gene is TRBJ2-1, the V gene TRBV6-2 or TRBV6-3; no clear D gene. Per the germline V gene, CDR1 is MNHEY and CDR2 is SVGEGT. V lost 0 bases, J lost 5 bases, and 14 bases lay in between. The CDR3 runs to 16 residues. In DNA form, the CDR3 reads TGTGCCAGCAGTTACTCGTTTCCCTCCAGAGACAATGAGCAGTTCTTC. Translation gives CASSYSFPSRDNEQFF.

The chain couples TRBV12-3 or TRBV12-4 to TRBJ1-1, with D possibly matching TRBD1 (6 bases). V lost 1 base, J lost 7 bases, and 10 bases lay in between. The length of the CDR3 is 13 residues. The CDR3 is CASSLGGDIEAFF. Here the CDR3 DNA reads TGTGCCAGCAGTTTAGGGGGGGACATTGAAGCTTTCTTT.